The rows below give T cell receptor beta chains drawn from one sample of a study of CD8 T cells in Susac syndrome. Via MiXCR, TCRdb re-called the immunoSEQ multiplex PCR reads, giving one row per CDR3 protein. This table has about 130,000 distinct CDR3 sequences, 80% to 95% appearing once. Material: CD8+ T cells from PBMCs. The receptor set was obtained from a human donor with multiple sclerosis. The CDR3 runs from the conserved cysteine through the conserved F or W. Each record gives: clone size, J gene, V gene, CDR3 protein. Rows may omit the clone size; those that give it use once, few, many or a size class.

. TRBJ2-7 TRBV11-2 CASPGRDGPYEQYF
. TRBJ2-5 TRBV6-2/TRBV6-3 CASGGQGWRKETQYF
. TRBJ2-1 TRBV2 CASSKGAAAYNEQFF
. TRBJ2-5 TRBV29-1 CSAIGETQYF
. TRBJ2-7 TRBV13 CASSLDPSYEQYF
. TRBJ2-7 TRBV6-4 CASIKPGQDYEQYF
. TRBJ1-2 TRBV2 CASRRLPFRTDYGYTF
. TRBJ1-1 TRBV18 CASSPSGKNTEAFF
. TRBJ2-7 TRBV28 CASSDRDRGYEQYF
. TRBJ2-2 TRBV9 CASSAGPPNTGELFF
. TRBJ2-3 TRBV29-1 CSVDSGGAISTDTQYF
. TRBJ2-2 TRBV10-3 CAISDPGTGELFF
. TRBJ2-7 TRBV6-6 CASSYRDAYEQYF
. TRBJ1-2 TRBV20-1 CSARWAGGTGGYTF
. TRBJ2-1 TRBV3-1 CASSPWGGRNHEQFF
few TRBJ1-6 TRBV6-2/TRBV6-3 CASISDRVYNSPLHF